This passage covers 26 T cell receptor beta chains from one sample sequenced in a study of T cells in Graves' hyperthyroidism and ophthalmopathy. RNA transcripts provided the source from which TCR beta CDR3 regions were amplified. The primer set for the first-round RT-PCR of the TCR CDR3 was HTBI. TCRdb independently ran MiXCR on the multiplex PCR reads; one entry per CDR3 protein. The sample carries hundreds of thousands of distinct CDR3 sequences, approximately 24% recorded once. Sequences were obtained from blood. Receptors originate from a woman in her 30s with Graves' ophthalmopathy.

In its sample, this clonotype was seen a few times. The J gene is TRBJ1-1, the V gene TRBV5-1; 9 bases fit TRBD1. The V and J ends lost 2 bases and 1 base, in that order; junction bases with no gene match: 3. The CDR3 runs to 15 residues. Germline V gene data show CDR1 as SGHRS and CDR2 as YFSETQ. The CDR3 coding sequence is TGCGCCAGCAGCTTCCAGGGACAGGGGAACACTGAAGCTTTCTTT. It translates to CASSFQGQGNTEAFF.

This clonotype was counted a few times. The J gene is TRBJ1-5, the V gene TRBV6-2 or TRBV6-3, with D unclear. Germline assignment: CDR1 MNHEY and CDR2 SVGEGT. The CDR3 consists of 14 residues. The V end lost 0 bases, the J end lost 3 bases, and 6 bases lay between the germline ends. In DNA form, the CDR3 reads TGTGCCAGCAGTTACTCTATCCTCAATCAGCCCCAGCATTTT. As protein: CASSYSILNQPQHF.

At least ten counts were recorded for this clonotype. CDR3 loop: CSASNGDSEEAFF. The CDR3 nucleotides read TGCAGTGCTAGTAATGGGGACAGCGAAGAAGCTTTCTTT. V usage is TRBV20-1 and J usage is TRBJ1-1, with 7 nucleotides matching TRBD1. The CDR3 totals 13 residues. Germline CDR1 and CDR2: DFQATT and SNEGSKA (reference sequence). V dropped 3 bases and J dropped 8; count of bases not matched to a gene: 9.

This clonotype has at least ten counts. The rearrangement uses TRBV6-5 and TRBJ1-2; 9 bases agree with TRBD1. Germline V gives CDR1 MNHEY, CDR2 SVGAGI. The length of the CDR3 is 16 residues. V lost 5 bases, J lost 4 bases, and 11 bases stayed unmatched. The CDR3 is CASSPGTGRLGYGYTF. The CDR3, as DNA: TGTGCCAGCAGTCCCGGGACAGGGCGGTTAGGCTATGGCTACACCTTC.

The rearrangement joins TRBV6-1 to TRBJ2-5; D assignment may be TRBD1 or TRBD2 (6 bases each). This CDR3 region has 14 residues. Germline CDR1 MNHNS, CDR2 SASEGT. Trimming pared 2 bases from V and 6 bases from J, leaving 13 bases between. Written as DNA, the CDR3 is TGTGCCAGCAGTGAAAACAGGGCGGGAAAGACCCAGTACTTC. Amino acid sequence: CASSENRAGKTQYF.

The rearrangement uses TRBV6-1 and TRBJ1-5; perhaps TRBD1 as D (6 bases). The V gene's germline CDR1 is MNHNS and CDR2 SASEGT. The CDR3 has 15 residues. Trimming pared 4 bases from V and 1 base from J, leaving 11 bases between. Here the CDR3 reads CASSGGTPSNQPQHF. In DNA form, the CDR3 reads TGTGCCAGCAGTGGGGGGACACCAAGCAATCAGCCCCAGCATTTT.

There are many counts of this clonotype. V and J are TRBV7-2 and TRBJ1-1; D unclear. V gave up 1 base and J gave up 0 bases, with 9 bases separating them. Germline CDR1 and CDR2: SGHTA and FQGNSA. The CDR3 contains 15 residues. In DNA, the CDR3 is TGTGCCAGCAGCTTAGGTACAGTGATGAACACTGAAGCTTTCTTT. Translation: CASSLGTVMNTEAFF.

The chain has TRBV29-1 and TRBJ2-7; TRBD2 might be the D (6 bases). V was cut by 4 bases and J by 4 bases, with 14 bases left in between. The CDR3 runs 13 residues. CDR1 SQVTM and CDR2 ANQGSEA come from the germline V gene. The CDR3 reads CSVGQAAGYEQYF. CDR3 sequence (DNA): TGCAGCGTTGGCCAAGCGGCGGGATACGAGCAGTACTTC.

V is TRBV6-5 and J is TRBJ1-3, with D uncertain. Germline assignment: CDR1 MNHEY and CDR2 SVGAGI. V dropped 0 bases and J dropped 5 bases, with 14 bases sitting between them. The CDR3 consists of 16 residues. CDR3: CASSYSISGPRNTIYF. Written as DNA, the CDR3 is TGTGCCAGCAGTTACTCGATTTCGGGCCCCCGAAACACCATATATTTT.

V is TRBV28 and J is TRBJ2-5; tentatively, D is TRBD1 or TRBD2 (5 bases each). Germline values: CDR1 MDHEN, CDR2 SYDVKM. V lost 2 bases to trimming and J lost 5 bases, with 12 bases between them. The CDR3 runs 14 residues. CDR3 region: CASSLGTTRETQYF. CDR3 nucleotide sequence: TGTGCCAGCAGTTTAGGGACCACTCGGGAGACCCAGTACTTC.

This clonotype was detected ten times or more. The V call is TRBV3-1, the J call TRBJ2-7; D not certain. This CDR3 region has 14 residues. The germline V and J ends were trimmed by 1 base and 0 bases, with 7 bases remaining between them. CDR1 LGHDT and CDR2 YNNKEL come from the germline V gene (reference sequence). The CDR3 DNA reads TGTGCCAGCAGCCAAGCCATGATCTCCTACGAGCAGTACTTC. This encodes CASSQAMISYEQYF.

CDR3 coding DNA: TGTGCCAGCAGTTTAGGTTCAGGGGCGCGATCGCAGCCCCAGCATTTT. This translates into CASSLGSGARSQPQHF. The V call is TRBV12-3 or TRBV12-4, the J call TRBJ1-5; TRBD1 might be the D (6 bases). V dropped 1 base and J dropped 7 bases, with 17 bases sitting between them. This CDR3 is built from 16 residues.

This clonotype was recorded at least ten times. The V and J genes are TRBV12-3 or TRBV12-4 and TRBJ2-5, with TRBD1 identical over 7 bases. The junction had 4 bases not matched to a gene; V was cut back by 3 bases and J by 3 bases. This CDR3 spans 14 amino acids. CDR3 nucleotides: TGTGCCAGCAGTTTCAACACAGGGGAAGAGACCCAGTACTTC. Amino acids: CASSFNTGEETQYF.

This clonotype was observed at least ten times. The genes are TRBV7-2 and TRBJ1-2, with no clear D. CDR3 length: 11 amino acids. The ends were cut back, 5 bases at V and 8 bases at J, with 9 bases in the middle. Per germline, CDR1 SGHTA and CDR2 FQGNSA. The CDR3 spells CASSQLTGYTF. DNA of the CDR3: TGTGCCAGCAGCCAATTAACGGGCTACACCTTC. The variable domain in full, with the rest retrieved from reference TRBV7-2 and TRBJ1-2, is GAGVSQSPSNKVTEKGKDVELRCDPISGHTALYWYRQSLGQGLEFLIYFQGNSAPDKSGLPSDRFSAERTGGSVSTLTIQRTQQEDSAVYLCASSQLTGYTFGSGTRLTVV.

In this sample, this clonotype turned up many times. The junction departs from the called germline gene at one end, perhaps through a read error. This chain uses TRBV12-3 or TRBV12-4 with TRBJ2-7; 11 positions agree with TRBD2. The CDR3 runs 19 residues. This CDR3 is CASTLGSLAGGRSSYEQYF. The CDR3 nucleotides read TGTGCCAGCACTTTAGGGTCCCTAGCGGGGGGTCGTAGCTCCTACGAGCAGTACTTC.

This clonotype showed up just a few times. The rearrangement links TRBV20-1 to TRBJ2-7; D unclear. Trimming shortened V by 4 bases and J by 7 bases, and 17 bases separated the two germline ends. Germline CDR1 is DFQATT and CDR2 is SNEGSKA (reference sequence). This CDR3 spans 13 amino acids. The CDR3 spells CSATANRSPEQYF. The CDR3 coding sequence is TGCAGTGCTACGGCTAACAGAAGCCCGGAGCAGTACTTC.

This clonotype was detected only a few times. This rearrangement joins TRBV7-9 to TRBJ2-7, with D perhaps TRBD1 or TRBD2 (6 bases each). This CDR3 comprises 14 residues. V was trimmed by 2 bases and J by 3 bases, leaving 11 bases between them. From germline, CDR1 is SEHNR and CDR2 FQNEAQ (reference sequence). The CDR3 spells CASSLPGDFYEQYF. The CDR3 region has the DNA TGTGCCAGCAGCTTACCAGGGGACTTCTACGAGCAGTACTTC.

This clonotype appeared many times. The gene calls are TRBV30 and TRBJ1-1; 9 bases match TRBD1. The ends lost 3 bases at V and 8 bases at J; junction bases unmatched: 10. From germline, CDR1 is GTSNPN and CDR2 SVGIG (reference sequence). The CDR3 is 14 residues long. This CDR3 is CAWSRPGQGLEAFF. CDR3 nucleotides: TGTGCCTGGAGCCGGCCGGGACAGGGTTTAGAAGCTTTCTTT.

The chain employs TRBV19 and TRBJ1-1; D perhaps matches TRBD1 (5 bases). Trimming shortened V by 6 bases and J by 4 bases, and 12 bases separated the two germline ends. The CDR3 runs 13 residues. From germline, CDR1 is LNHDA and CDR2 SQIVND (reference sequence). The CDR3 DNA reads TGTGCCAGTAGGAATCTCGACAGCACTGAAGCTTTCTTT. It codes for CASRNLDSTEAFF.

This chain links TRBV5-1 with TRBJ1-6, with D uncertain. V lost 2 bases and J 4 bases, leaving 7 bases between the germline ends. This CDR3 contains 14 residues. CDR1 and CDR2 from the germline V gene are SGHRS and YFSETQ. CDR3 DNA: TGCGCCAGCAGCTTAGACGGATATAATTCACCCCTCCACTTT. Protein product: CASSLDGYNSPLHF.

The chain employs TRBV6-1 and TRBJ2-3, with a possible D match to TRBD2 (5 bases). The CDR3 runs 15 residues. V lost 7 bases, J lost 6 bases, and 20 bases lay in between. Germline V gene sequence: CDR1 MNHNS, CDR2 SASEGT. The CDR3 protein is CASKDWTTFRDTQYF. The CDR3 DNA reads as TGTGCCAGCAAGGACTGGACGACGTTCAGGGATACGCAGTATTTT.

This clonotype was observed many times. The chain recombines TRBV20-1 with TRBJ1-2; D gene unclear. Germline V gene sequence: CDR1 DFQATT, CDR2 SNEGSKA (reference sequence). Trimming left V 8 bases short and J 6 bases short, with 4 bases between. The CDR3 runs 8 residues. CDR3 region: CSPNGYTF. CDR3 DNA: TGCAGTCCAAATGGCTACACCTTC.

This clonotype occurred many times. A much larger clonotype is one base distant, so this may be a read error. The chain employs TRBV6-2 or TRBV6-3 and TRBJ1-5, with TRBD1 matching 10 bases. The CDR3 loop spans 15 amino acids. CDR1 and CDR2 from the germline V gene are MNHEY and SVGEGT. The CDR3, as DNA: TGTGCCAACAGTCCGACAGGGGGCGGCAATCAGCCCCAGCATTTT. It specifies CANSPTGGGNQPQHF.

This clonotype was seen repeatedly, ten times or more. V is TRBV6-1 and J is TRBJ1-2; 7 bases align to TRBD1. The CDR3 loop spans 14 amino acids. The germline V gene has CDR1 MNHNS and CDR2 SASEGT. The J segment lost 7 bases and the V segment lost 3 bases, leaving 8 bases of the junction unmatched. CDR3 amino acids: CASSDDREDCGYTF. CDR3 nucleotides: TGTGCCAGCAGTGACGACAGGGAAGACTGTGGCTACACCTTC.

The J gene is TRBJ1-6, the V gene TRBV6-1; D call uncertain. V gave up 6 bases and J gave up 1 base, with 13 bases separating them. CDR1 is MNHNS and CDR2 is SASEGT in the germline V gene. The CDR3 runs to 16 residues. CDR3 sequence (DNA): TGTGCCAGCAGCTCCAGGTCGGGATCCTATAATTCACCCCTCCACTTT. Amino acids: CASSSRSGSYNSPLHF.

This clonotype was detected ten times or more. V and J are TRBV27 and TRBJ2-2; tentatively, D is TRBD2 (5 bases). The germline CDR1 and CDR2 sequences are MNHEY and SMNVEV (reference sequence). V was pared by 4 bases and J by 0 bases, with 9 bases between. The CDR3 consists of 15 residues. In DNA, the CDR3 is TGTGCCAGCAGTTCGCCGGGGTCGAACACCGGGGAGCTGTTTTTT. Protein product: CASSSPGSNTGELFF.